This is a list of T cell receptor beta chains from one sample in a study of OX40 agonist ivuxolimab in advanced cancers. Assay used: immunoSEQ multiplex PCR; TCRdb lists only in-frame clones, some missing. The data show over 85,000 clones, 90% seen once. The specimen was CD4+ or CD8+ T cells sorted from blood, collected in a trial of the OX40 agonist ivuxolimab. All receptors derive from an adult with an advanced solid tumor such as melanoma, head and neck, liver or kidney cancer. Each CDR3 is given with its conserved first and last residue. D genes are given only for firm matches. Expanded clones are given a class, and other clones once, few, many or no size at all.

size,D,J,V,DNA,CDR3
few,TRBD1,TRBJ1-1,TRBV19,TGTGCCAGTAGTATGGGACAGGGAGGCCTGAACACTGAAGCTTTCTTT,CASSMGQGGLNTEAFF
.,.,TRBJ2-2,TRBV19,TGTGCCAGTAGTATATGGACGAACACCGGGGAGCTGTTTTTT,CASSIWTNTGELFF
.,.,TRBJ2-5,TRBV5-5,TGTGCCAGCAGCTTGGCCTTAGTACAGCAAGAGACCCAGTACTTC,CASSLALVQQETQYF
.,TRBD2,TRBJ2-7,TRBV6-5,TGTGCCAGCAGTTCGGGACTAGCGGGAGACGAGCAGTACTTC,CASSSGLAGDEQYF
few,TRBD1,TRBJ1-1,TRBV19,TGTGCCAGTAGTATTGGGCGCTCTTCCGGGACAGCCTTT,CASSIGRSSGTAF
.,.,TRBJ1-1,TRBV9,TGTGCCAGCAGCGGGACTTTCCTAGATGGCACTGAAGCTTTCTTT,CASSGTFLDGTEAFF
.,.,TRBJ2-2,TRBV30,TGTGCCTGGAGTGTTAAAGGGGCAGACGGGGAGCTGTTTTTT,CAWSVKGADGELFF
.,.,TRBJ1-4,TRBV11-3,TGTGCCAGCAGTCGGTGGGAATCTGGTGAAAAACTGTTTTTT,CASSRWESGEKLFF
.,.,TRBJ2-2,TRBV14,TGTGCCAGCAGCCAAGGGATTAGCGGTCGAACCGGGGAGCTGTTTTTT,CASSQGISGRTGELFF
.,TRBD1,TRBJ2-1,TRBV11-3,TGTGCCAGCAGCTTTGGACAGGACTACAATGAGCAGTTCTTC,CASSFGQDYNEQFF
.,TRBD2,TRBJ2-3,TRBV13,TGTGCCAGCAGCACGGGACTAGCCCTCACAGATACGCAGTATTTT,CASSTGLALTDTQYF
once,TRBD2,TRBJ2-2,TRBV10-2,TGCGCCAGCAGCCGTGGGGGGAGGGGCACCGGGGAGCTGTTTTTT,CASSRGGRGTGELFF